Shown below are 4 T cell receptor beta chains from a single sample sequenced in a study of blood T cell repertoires in COVID-19. Clones were sequenced by immunoSEQ multiplex PCR, and TCRdb holds only the in-frame ones, with some missing. The sample shows 400,000 to 500,000 clones, 85% to 90% of them seen only once. The sequencing input was PBMCs or T cells enriched from blood (not recorded which). These receptors all come from a middle-aged woman who had recovered from COVID-19.

CDR3 sequence reads: CASSGTLAGGPYEQYF. Written as DNA, the CDR3 is TGTGCCAGCAGTGGTACACTAGCGGGAGGGCCTTACGAGCAGTACTTC. The J gene is TRBJ2-7, the V gene TRBV2; 13 bases line up with TRBD2. This CDR3 spans 16 amino acids. V gave up 4 bases and J gave up 4 bases; unmatched junction bases: 7. Germline CDR1 and CDR2: SNHLY and FYNNEI.

This rearrangement joins TRBV25-1 to TRBJ2-5; D is possibly TRBD2 (5 bases). CDR1 and CDR2 from the germline V gene are MGHDK and SYGVNS. The V and J ends lost 3 bases and 4 bases respectively, with 21 bases between them. The length of the CDR3 is 17 residues. CDR3 residues: CASSESVSVDRGETQYF. The CDR3, as DNA: TGTGCCAGCAGTGAGTCGGTTAGCGTAGATCGGGGAGAGACCCAGTACTTC.

The V call is TRBV29-1, the J call TRBJ1-1, with 11 bases lining up with TRBD1. The CDR3 spans 13 residues. V shed 4 bases and J 4 bases; nucleotides not matched to a gene: 2. Germline-derived CDR1 and CDR2 are SQVTM and ANQGSEA. The CDR3 region has the DNA TGCAGCGTTGGGGACAGGGGGGGCACTGAAGCTTTCTTT. Its protein is CSVGDRGGTEAFF.

This clone was recorded once. The chain is built from TRBV5-5 and TRBJ1-3, with D hard to call. V lost 0 bases, J lost 0 bases, and 13 bases lay in between. The CDR3 totals 17 residues. CDR1 and CDR2 (germline): SGHKS, YYEKEE (reference sequence). In DNA form, the CDR3 reads TGTGCCAGCAGCTTGGCGTCGACTATACGCTCTGGAAACACCATATATTTT. Translating gives CASSLASTIRSGNTIYF.